This TCR beta chain was captured by sequencing in a study of T cell repertoires in cytomegalovirus infection (dated by TCRdb to about 2019). For the wider study: Recently identified HLA-C-restricted CMV epitopes, whose presentation resists viral immunomodulation, were targeted by peptide stimulations together with well-studied HLA-B-restricted epitopes. Donor HLA type was relevant to the analysis, because carriage of CMV infection together with the matching HLA type was indicated by public TCR beta signatures.

The treatment or condition label on this specimen signifies: in vitro stimulation with specific CMV peptide epitopes to enrich CMV-specific T cells. The CDR3 measures 15 amino acids from cysteine to phenylalanine. Solely the CDR3 DNA is kept, with 45 bases framed from the first base. Trimming at the junction amounts to 2 bases on V and 1 base on J, and the germline ends lie 11 bases apart. The germline V gene supplies CDR1 SGHVS and CDR2 FNYEAQ. This clonotype was recorded a few times. Its antigen specificity is not known. Base qualities are not recorded, but no much larger clone differs from it by a single base. The data were produced on an Illumina HiSeq 1500. TCRdb passed the public sequencing reads through fastp at Q25 and MiXCR, retaining productive beta sequences. When rows share a CDR3 protein, they turn into one entry using the most common DNA and genes. The sample table lists 50,000 to 60,000 distinct CDR3 sequences, 15% to 20% of them with a count of one. Together, the top ten hold about 80% of the sample.

Results and caveats for the whole study, not just this receptor: Carriers of CMV infection plus the relevant HLA type were discriminated by the cumulative frequency of public TCR beta family members in the study cohort and in an independent roughly 370-donor cohort. In the ex vivo response, HLA-C-restricted CMV-specific TCR beta clonotypes were dominant, and in two of eight donors the single most frequent clonotype came from this HLA-C-restricted group.

The TCR was taken from a human donor in good health (CMV status not recorded). Some clones in this sample may be carry-over from other donors' samples. The input for sequencing was CD8+ T cells from cultured PBMCs, taken from culture after CMV antigen stimulation. This sequence uses TRBV7-6 and TRBJ1-1, with the D gene not clear enough to name. CDR3 sequence: CASSLSEGGNTEAFF. The nucleotide sequence reads as follows: TGTGCCAGCAGCTTATCGGAGGGAGGGAACACTGAAGCTTTCTTT.